This T cell receptor beta chain was sequenced during a study of blood T cell repertoires in COVID-19. Method: immunoSEQ multiplex PCR; TCRdb's copy keeps in-frame clones and lacks some. The profile shows 200,000 to 250,000 clones, approximately 83% of them singletons. This receptor was taken from a woman in her twenties or thirties who had recovered from COVID-19. Sequenced sample: peripheral blood.

The CDR3 loop reads CASKPGNTGELFF. In DNA, the CDR3 is TGTGCCAGTAAACCGGGGAACACCGGGGAGCTGTTTTTT. The rearrangement uses TRBV19 and TRBJ2-2; D not resolved. The CDR3 has 13 amino acids. V was shortened by 7 bases and J by 1 base, with 7 bases between the two germline ends. The V gene's germline CDR1 is LNHDA and CDR2 SQIVND (reference sequence).